This TCR beta chain was retrieved from a study of T cells after posttransplantation cyclophosphamide. The study's findings and limits: Recipient CMV seropositivity and CMV reactivation strongly tracked TRB clonality. Later post-transplant blood repertoires were often dominated by donor CD8+ memory clones. Tissue-infiltrating T cells from skin or gut overlapped little with blood T cells.

Busulfan-fludarabine conditioning, marrow transplant, and cyclophosphamide on days +3 and +4 were administered. Worth noting for this clone: Its target is not known.

Assay used: immunoSEQ multiplex PCR; TCRdb lists only in-frame clones, some missing. The table has about 36,000 clones, over 75% seen once. This CDR3 spans 18 amino acids. The germline CDR1 and CDR2 sequences are LGHNA and YSLEER. V lost 3 bases to trimming and J lost 2 bases; unmatched junction nucleotides: 12. The sequenced sample was CD4+ T cells sorted from blood, obtained 1,700 to 2,000 days after a stem cell transplant with posttransplant cyclophosphamide. The chain recombines TRBV4-3 with TRBJ2-7; TRBD2 matches at 11 bases. The source of this sequence is a female patient aged 40-50 years who received an allogeneic stem cell transplant from a related donor, was CMV-positive, and had no GVHD. Among the T cells, some may be from the graft donor. The CDR3 DNA follows: TGCGCCAGCAGCCACCGAACTAGCGGGGGCATCAACACCTACGAGCAGTACTTC. Translation: CASSHRTSGGINTYEQYF.